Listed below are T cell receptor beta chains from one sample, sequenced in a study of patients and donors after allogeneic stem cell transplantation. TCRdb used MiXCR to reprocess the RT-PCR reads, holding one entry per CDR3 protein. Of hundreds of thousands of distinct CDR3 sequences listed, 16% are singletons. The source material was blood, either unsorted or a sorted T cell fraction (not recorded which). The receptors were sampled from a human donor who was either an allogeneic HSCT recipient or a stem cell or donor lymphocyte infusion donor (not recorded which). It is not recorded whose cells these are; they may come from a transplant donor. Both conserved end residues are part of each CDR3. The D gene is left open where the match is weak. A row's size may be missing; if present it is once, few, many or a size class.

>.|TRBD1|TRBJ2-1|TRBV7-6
TGTGCCAGCAGACCCGGGACAGGGAATGAGCAGTTCTTC
CASRPGTGNEQFF
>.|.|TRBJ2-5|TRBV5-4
TGTGCCAGCAGCTTGGTCGCGGGGAGACAAGAGACCCAGTACTTC
CASSLVAGRQETQYF
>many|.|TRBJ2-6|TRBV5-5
TGTGCCAGCAGCTTGGGACAGATCTCTGGGGCCAACGTCCTGACTTTC
CASSLGQISGANVLTF
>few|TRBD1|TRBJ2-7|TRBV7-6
TGTGCCAGCAGTCCCGAGAGGGGGCAACCCTACGAGCAGTACTTC
CASSPERGQPYEQYF
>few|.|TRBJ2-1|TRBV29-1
TGCAGCGTTGTACAGGGATCTAATGAGCAGTTCTTC
CSVVQGSNEQFF
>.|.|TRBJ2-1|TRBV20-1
TGCAGTGCTAGTAAGGGGGGAAGCTCCTACAATGAGCAGTTCTTC
CSASKGGSSYNEQFF
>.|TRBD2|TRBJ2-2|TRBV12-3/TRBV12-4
TGTGCCAGCAGTATCGGACTAGGGACCTGCGGGGAGCTGTTTTTT
CASSIGLGTCGELFF
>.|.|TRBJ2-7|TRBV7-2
TGTGCCAGCAGCCGAAGCGCTCTCTACGAGCAGTACTTC
CASSRSALYEQYF
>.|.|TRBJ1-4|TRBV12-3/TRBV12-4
TGTGCCAGCAGAAGAGGGGCCGCCTCTAATGAAAAACTGTTTTTT
CASRRGAASNEKLFF
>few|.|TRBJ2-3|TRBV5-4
TGTGCCAGCAGCTTGGGACCGGCAACAGATACGCAGTATTTT
CASSLGPATDTQYF
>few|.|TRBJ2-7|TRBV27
TGTGCCAGCAGTTTCAGGGGAAGCGGCTACGAGCAGTACTTC
CASSFRGSGYEQYF
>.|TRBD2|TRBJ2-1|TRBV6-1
TGTGCCAGCAGCTCTAGCGGGAGGGGGAATGAGCAGTTCTTC
CASSSSGRGNEQFF
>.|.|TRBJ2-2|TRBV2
TGTGCCAGCAGGTACACGACCAACACCGGGGAGCTGTTTTTT
CASRYTTNTGELFF
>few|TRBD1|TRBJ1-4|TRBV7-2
TGTGCCAGCAGCTCCGGGACAGTGAATGAAAAACTGTTTTTT
CASSSGTVNEKLFF
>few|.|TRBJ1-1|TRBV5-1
TGCGCCAGCAGCTTGGGGCAACAAAACGCTGAAGCTTTCTTT
CASSLGQQNAEAFF
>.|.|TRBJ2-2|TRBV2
TGTGCCAGCAAAAACTGGGCGCCAACCGGGGAGCTGTTTTTT
CASKNWAPTGELFF
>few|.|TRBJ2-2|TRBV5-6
TGTGCCAGCAGCCAACCGACAGCGGGCTTGAGGAGGACCGGGGAGCTGTTTTTT
CASSQPTAGLRRTGELFF
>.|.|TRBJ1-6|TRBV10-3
TGTGCCATCAGTGAGGAAACCTATAATTCACCCCTCCACTTT
CAISEETYNSPLHF
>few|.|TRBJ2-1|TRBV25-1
TGTGCCAGCACCCCCCTGGTCGGACACCGGTTCTTC
CASTPLVGHRFF
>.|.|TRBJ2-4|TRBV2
TGTGCCAGCAGGGCCAGGGTTGGCGTTGCCAAAAACATTCAGTACTTC
CASRARVGVAKNIQYF
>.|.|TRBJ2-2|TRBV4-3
TGCGCCAGCAGCCAAGAAAATCCAGGGTATAACACCGGGGAGCTGTTTTTT
CASSQENPGYNTGELFF
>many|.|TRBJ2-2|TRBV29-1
TGCAGCGCCCTAACTAGGGGCACCGGGGAGCTGTTTTTT
CSALTRGTGELFF
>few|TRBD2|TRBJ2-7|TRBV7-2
TGTGCCAGCAGGCCCATGACGGGGGGGTTCGAGCAGTACTTC
CASRPMTGGFEQYF
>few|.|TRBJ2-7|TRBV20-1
TGCAGTGCTAGAGATTCCCCAGCCTCCTACGAGCAGTACTTC
CSARDSPASYEQYF
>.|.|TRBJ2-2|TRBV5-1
TGCGCCAGCAGCTTGGCCCGGAAAAACACCGGGGAGCTGTTTTTT
CASSLARKNTGELFF
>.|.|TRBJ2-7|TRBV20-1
TGCAGTGCTATGGGGGAAAGGTACGAGCAGTACTTC
CSAMGERYEQYF
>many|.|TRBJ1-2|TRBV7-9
TGTGCCAGCAGCCCTACAGTGAACTATGGCTACACCTTC
CASSPTVNYGYTF
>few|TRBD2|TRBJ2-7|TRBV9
TGTGCCAGCAGCGTAGACGGGAGGGAGTCTGCCAACGAGCAGTACTTC
CASSVDGRESANEQYF
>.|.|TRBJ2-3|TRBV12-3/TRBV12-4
TGTGCCAGCAGTAGGGCAGTTCAGGCCCTGGTCACAGATACGCAGTATTTT
CASSRAVQALVTDTQYF
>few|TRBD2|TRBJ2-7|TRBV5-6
TGTGCCAGCAGCTTGGAGGGACTAGACGGTTCCTACGAGCAGTACTTC
CASSLEGLDGSYEQYF
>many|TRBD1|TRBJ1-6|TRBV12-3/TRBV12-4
TGTGCCAGCAGTTTGGGGACAGTTTATTCACCCCTCCACTTT
CASSLGTVYSPLHF
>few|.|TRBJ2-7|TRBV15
TGTGCCACCAGCAGAGATCAGGACGTTACGGGGCCCTACGAGCAGTACTTC
CATSRDQDVTGPYEQYF
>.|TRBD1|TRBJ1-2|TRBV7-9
TGTGCCAGCAGCTTCACGACAGGGTACTATGGCTACACCTTC
CASSFTTGYYGYTF
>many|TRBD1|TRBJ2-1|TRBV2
TGTGCCAGCAGACCCTTGTTGTGGGGGACAGAAATGCATGAGCAGTTCTTC
CASRPLLWGTEMHEQFF
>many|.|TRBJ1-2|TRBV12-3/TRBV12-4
TGTGCCAGCAGTTCCCGGACAGCCCCCGGCTATGGCTACACCTTC
CASSSRTAPGYGYTF
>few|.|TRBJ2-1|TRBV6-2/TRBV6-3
TGTGCCAGCAGTGACGCCCGGGACAATGAGCAGTTCTTC
CASSDARDNEQFF
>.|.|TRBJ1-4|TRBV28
TGTGCCAGCAGTTTGGGCAGAATGGAAAAACTGTTTTTT
CASSLGRMEKLFF
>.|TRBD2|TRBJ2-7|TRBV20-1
TGCAGTGCTAGAGGTATTACTAGCGGGAGGATAAACGAGCAGTACTTC
CSARGITSGRINEQYF
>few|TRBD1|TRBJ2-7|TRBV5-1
TGCGCCAGCAGCAGGGACAGGTACGAGCAGTACTTC
CASSRDRYEQYF
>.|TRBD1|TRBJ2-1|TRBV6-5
TGTGCCAGCAGTTACGGGACAGTCTACAATGAGCAGTTCTTC
CASSYGTVYNEQFF
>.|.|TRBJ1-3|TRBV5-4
TGTGCCAGCAGCCAGTCCCCCGGGGCTGGAAACACCATATATTTT
CASSQSPGAGNTIYF
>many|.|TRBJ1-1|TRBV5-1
TGCGCCAGCAGCTTACGGGGGGCCCCGAACACTGAAGCTTTCTTT
CASSLRGAPNTEAFF
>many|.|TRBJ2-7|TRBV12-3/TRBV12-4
TGTGCCAGCACTTCGTTGGGTTCCCAATACGAGCAGTACTTC
CASTSLGSQYEQYF
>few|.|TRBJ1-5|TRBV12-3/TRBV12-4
TGTGCCAGCAGTTTAGGGGACGAATTTCAGCCCCAGCATTTT
CASSLGDEFQPQHF
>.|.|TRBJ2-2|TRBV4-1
TGCGCCAGCAGCCAAGAGGGGACTTCAACCGGGGAGCTGTTTTTT
CASSQEGTSTGELFF
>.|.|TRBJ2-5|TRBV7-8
TGTGCCAGCAGCCAACGAACGGGGAAAGAGACCCAGTACTTC
CASSQRTGKETQYF
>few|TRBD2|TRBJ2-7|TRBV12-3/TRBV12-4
TGTGCCAGCAGAATCCTTACGACTAGCGGATCCTACGAGCAGTACTTC
CASRILTTSGSYEQYF
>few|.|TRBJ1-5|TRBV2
TGTGCCAGCAGTTTCAGAATCAATCAGCCCCAGCATTTT
CASSFRINQPQHF
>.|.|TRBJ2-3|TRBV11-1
TGTGCCAGCAGCCCTCAAGGGGGGGGGAGGACTCCTTCCACAGATACGCAGTATTTT
CASSPQGGGRTPSTDTQYF
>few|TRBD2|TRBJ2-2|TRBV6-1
TGTGCCAGCAGATTTAGCGGGGGGCTTACCGGGGAGCTGTTTTTT
CASRFSGGLTGELFF
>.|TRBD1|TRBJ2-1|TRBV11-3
TGTGCCAGCAGCTTAGATTGGGGGACAGGGCCCCAGTTCTTC
CASSLDWGTGPQFF
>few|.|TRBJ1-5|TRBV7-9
TGTGCCAGCAGCTTAATAACTGAGGATCAGCCCCAGCATTTT
CASSLITEDQPQHF
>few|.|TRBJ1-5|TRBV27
TGTGCCAGCAGTTTGGAGATGGTAGGCAATCAGCCCCAGCATTTT
CASSLEMVGNQPQHF
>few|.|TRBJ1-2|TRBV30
TGTGCCTGGAGTTACGCCGGAGCTAACTATGGCTACACCTTC
CAWSYAGANYGYTF
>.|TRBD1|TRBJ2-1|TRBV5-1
TGCGCCAGCAGCTTGGGGGCAGGGGGACAATCGAGCTCCTACAATGAGCAGTTCTTC
CASSLGAGGQSSSYNEQFF